This TCR beta chain was obtained from a study of CD8+ T cells in alopecia areata. General study findings and limits: Resident alphabeta T cells of normal skin are also sequenced in scalp samples. For lesional scalp, especially alopecia totalis/universalis, clonality was higher than in normal scalp.

Extraction of RNA preceded its reverse transcription into cDNA, which served as the sequencing template. This table comes from immunoSEQ multiplex PCR, and its TCRdb copy is limited to in-frame clones, with some not included. Singletons are absent from the sample, which has approximately 300,000 clones. The CDR3 runs 16 residues. CDR1 is NNHNN, CDR2 SYGAGS, per germline (reference sequence). V lost 3 bases and J lost 4; bases outside the gene matches: 7. The sorting of pooled cutaneous lymph node cells relied on CD4, CD8alpha, NKG2D, NKG2ACE and other markers. About this clone itself: Its matching antigen is unknown. The gene names given are mouse names. The observed sequence ends 4 residues before the CDR3 terminus, with the missing tail filled in from the germline J gene.

Sequenced: CD4+ T cells sorted from a lymph node. The chain is built from TRBV13-2 and TRBJ2-2; 9 nucleotides match TRBD1. This TCR was sampled from a C3H/HeJ mouse with alopecia areata. The strain's MHC haplotype is H2-k. CDR3 protein: CASGARGTGSTGQLYF. The CDR3 DNA, read in part, is TGTGCCAGCGGTGCCCGCGGGACAGGGTCCACCGGG.